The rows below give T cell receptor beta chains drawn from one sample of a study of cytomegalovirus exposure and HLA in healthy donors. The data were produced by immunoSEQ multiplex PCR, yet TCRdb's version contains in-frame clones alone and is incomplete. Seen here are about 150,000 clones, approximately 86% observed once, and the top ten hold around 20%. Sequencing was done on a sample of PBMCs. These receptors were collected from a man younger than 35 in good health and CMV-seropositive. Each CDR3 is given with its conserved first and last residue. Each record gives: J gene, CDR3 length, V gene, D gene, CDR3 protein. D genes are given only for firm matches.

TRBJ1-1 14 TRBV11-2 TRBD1 CASSLVGTGSIAFF
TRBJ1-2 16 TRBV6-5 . CASSYPLGQGNYGYTF
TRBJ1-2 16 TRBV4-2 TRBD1 CASSPTGQGAPYGYTF
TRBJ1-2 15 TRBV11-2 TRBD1 CASSLGQGRGYGYTF
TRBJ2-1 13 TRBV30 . CAWSVMGANEQFF
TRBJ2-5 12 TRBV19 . CASLGQRETQYF
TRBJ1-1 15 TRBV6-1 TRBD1 CASSGQGTVNTEAFF
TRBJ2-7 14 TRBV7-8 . CASSYRLNSYEQYF
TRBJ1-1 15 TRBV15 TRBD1 CATSRDGTGVNGAFF
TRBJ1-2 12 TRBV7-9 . CASPSGSDGYTF
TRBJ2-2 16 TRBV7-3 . CASSPWTILNTGELFF
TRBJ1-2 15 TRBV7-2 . CASSFILRGQDGYTF
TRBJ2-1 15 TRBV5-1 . CASSSRGGPDNEQFF
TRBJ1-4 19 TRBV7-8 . CASSLPRQGTPATNEKLFF
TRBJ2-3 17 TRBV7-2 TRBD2 CASSRGLAGGTGDTQYF
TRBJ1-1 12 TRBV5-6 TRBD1 CASSPTGGDAFF
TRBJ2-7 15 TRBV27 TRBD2 CASSRGGDGSYEQYF
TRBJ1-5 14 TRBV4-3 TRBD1 CASSPRVGGQPQHF
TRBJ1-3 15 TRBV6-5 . CASARVPTSGNTIYF
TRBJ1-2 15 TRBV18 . CASSPQGAADYGYTF
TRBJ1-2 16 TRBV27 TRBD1 CASSQRQGRKDYGYTF
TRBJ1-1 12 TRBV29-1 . CSVLLGSTEAFF